These 2 T cell receptor beta chains were all obtained from the same sample, sequenced in a study of control samples from healthy donors and cancer patients. Using immunoSEQ multiplex PCR, the repertoire was profiled, and TCRdb retains in-frame clones only, with some absent. The data show 80,000 to 100,000 clones, roughly three quarters seen once. Sample: blood. These receptors were obtained from a woman in her 30s in good health.

This chain uses TRBV29-1 with TRBJ1-2, with D possibly matching TRBD1 (6 bases). Germline V gene data show CDR1 as SQVTM and CDR2 as ANQGSEA. V lost 6 bases to trimming and J lost 4 bases, with 12 bases between them. This CDR3 comprises 12 residues. CDR3 amino acids: CSVADRFYGYTF. The CDR3 nucleotides are TGCAGCGTCGCAGACAGGTTCTATGGCTACACCTTC.

The chain couples TRBV11-2 to TRBJ2-5, with D possibly being TRBD2 (6 bases). The CDR3 length is 15 residues. The V end lost 1 base, the J end lost 5 bases, and 14 bases lay between the germline ends. Per the germline V gene, CDR1 is SGHAT and CDR2 is FQNNGV. CDR3 coding DNA: TGTGCCAGCAGCTTAGCACGAAGGAGCGGGGAGACCCAGTACTTC. Translated, it gives CASSLARRSGETQYF.